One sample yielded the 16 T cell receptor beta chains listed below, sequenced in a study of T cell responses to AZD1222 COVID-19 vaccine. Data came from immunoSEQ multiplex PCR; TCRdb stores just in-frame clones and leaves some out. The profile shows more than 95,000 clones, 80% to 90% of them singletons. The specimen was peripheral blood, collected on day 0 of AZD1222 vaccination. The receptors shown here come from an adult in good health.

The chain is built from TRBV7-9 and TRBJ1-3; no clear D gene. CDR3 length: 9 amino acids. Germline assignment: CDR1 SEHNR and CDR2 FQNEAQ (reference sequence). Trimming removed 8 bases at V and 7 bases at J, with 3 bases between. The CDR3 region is CASWNTIYF. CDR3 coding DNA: TGTGCCAGCTGGAACACCATATATTTT.

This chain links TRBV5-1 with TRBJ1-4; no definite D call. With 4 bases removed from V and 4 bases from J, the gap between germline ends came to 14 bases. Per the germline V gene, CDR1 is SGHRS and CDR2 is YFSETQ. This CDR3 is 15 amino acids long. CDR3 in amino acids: CASSPRGLGNEKLFF. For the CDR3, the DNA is TGCGCCAGCAGCCCACGAGGGCTAGGTAATGAAAAACTGTTTTTT.

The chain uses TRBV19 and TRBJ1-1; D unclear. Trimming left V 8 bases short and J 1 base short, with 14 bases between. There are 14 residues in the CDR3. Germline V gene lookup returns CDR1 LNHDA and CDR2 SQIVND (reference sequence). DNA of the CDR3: TGTGCCAGTTGGAGTTGGACCCCGAACACTGAAGCTTTCTTT. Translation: CASWSWTPNTEAFF.

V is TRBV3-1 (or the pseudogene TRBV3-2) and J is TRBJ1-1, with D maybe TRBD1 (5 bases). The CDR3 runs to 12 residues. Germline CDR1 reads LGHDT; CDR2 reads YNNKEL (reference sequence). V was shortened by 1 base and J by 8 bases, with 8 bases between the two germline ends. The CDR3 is CASSQVGAEAFF. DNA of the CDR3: TGTGCCAGCAGCCAAGTCGGGGCGGAAGCTTTCTTT.

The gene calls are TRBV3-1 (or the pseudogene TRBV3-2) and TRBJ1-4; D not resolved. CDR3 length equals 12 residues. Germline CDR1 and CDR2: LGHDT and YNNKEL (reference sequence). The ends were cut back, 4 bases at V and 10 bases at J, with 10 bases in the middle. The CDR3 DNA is TGTGCCAGCAGCCCAAGGGATGGAAAACTGTTTTTT. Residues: CASSPRDGKLFF.

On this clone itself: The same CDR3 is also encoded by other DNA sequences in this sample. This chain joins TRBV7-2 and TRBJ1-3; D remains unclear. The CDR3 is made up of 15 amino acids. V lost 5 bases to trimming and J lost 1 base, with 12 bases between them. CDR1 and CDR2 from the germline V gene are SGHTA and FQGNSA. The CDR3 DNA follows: TGTGCCAGCAGCCGTCGAGGAGGGTCTGGAAACACCATATATTTT. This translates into CASSRRGGSGNTIYF.

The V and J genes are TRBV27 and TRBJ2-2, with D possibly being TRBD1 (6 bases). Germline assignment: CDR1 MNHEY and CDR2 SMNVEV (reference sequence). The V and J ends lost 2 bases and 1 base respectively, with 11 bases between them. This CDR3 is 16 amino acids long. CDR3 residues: CASSLAGTRNTGELFF. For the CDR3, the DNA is TGTGCCAGCAGTTTAGCCGGGACAAGGAACACCGGGGAGCTGTTTTTT.

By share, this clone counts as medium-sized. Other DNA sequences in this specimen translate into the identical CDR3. CDR3 coding DNA: TGTGCCAGCAGTTATGGGTTTGTCCGCTCCTACAATGAGCAGTTCTTC. Translated: CASSYGFVRSYNEQFF. V usage is TRBV6-5 and J usage is TRBJ2-1; D is undetermined. The CDR3 totals 16 residues. In germline, CDR1 is MNHEY, CDR2 SVGAGI. Trimming removed 3 bases at V and 0 bases at J, with 12 bases between.

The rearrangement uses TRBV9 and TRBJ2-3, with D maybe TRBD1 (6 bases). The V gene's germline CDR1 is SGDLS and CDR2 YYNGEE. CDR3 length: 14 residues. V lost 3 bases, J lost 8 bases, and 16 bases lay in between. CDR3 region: CASSDRTGSATQYF. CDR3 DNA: TGTGCCAGCAGCGACCGAACAGGGTCGGCTACGCAGTATTTT.

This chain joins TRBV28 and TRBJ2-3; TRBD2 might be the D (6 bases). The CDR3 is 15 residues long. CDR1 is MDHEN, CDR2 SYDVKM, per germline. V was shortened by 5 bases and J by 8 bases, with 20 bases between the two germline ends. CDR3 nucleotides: TGTGCCAGCAGTCCCACGGGACTCTTGGTCCCTACGCAGTATTTT. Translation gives CASSPTGLLVPTQYF.

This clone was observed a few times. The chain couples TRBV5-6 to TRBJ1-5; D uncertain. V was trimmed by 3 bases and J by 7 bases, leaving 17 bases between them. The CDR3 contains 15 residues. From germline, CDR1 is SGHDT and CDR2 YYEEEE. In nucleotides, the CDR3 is TGTGCCAGCAGCTCGAGCCGGGTGGGCGGCCAGCCCCAGCATTTT. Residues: CASSSSRVGGQPQHF.

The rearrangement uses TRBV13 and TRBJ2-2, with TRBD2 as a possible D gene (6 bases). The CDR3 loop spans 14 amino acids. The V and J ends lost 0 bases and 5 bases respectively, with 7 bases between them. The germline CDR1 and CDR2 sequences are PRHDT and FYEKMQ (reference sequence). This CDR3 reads CASSLGRGTGELFF. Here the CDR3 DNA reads TGTGCCAGCAGCTTAGGACGGGGGACCGGGGAGCTGTTTTTT.

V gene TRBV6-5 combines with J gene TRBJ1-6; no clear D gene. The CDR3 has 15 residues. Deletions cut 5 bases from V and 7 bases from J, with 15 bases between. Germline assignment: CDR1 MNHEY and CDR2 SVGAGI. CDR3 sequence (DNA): TGTGCCAGCAGTATCACCTCCTCGCGGAATTCACCCCTCCACTTT. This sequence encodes CASSITSSRNSPLHF.

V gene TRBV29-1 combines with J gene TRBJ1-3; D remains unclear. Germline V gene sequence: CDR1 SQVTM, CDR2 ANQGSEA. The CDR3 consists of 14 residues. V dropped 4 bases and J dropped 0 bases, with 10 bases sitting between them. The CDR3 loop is CSVVAPFSGNTIYF. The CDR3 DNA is TGCAGCGTTGTCGCCCCCTTCTCTGGAAACACCATATATTTT.

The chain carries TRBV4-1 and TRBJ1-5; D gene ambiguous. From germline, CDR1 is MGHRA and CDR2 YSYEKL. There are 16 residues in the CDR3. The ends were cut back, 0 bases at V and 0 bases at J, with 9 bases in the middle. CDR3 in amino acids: CASSQEVFYSNQPQHF. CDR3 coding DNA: TGCGCCAGCAGCCAAGAAGTATTTTATAGCAATCAGCCCCAGCATTTT.

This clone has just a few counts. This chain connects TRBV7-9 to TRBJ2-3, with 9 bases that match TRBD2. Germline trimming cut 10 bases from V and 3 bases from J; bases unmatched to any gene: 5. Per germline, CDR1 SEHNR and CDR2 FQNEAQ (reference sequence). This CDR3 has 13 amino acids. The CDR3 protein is CATSSGATDTQYF. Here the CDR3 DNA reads TGTGCCACCTCTAGCGGGGCAACAGATACGCAGTATTTT.